This TCR beta chain was captured by sequencing in a study of shared T cell receptors in the human thymus (dated by TCRdb to the early 2020s). For the wider study: The study investigated the way shared, self-reactive T-cell receptor alpha chains are produced in the human thymus.

Reading from cysteine to phenylalanine, the CDR3 counts 17 amino acids. Of all the DNA, just the CDR3 is kept, 51 bases in frame from base 1. V drops 3 bases and J drops 0 bases, leaving 17 bases in between. The germline V gene supplies CDR1 MGHDK and CDR2 SYGVNS. The protocol used for the library was the immunoSEQ multiplex PCR assay. TCRdb carries this immuneACCESS record with in-frame sequences only. Its versions omit some clonotypes, under half of them owing to an unresolved V gene in the studies checked, with the rest unexplained. Present in this sample are 450,000 to 650,000 clones, approximately 80% of which were seen just once. In total, the top ten clones hold around 0.012% of the sample. Note on this clone: Its target antigen remains unknown. The record has no base qualities; no much larger clone is one base away.

These same data were also listed under a study on human thymus T cells. As the second paper documents: Donors were immunologically healthy infants undergoing open corrective cardiac surgery for congenital heart defects in Finland. Thymus tissue was obtained as surgical resects removed during corrective cardiac surgery. Usage of V and J gene segments appeared to be biased in both the thymic and the peripheral blood repertoires. Highly overlapping thymic TCR repertoires among unrelated individuals were reported in the related research. The study described the TCR alpha and beta repertoires in under 10 infant thymus samples and four matching peripheral blood samples. The cohort included six male and a couple of female infants, with donor ages spanning 7 to 244 days. Thymocytes were released mechanically from tissue and stored at -70 °C as pellets of about 9.5-32 million cells. A QIAsymphony instrument was used to extract genomic DNA from the frozen cell pellets. TCRB and TCRAD loci were amplified from a standardized quantity of quality-controlled genomic DNA using the immunoSEQ multiplex PCR assay. The V(D)J region was spanned by amplicons of a length sufficient to cover the CDR3 and to identify V and J genes. The commercial immunoSEQ service was used to sequence amplicons on an Illumina platform. Corrections for primer bias and sequencing errors followed previously described methods, while TCRAD and TCRB definitions were based on the IMGT database. immunoSEQ Analyzer 3.0 and VDJTools were used for repertoire analysis, which covered basic statistics, V/J segment usage, diversity estimates, rarefaction and pairwise overlap. Chao1, ChaoE, Efron-Thisted, Shannon and inverse Simpson indices were used to estimate diversity, which was also estimated on datasets down-sampled to the smallest sample. Repertoire overlap was determined by strict matching of CDR3 nucleotide sequence, V gene and J gene, and Jaccard-based multidimensional scaling clustering was applied. On average, thymus samples gave 750,000 to 1,000,000 unique TCRB clonotypes, whereas blood samples gave about 84,000.

This receptor was obtained from a boy younger than two with a congenital heart defect. Donor details come from another sample of the same person, matched by shared clones. The sample was thymocytes. The sequence is built from TRBV25-1 and TRBJ1-1; a tentative D call is TRBD1 (6 bases match). The sequence in DNA is TGTGCCAGCAGTGAGCGGACAGCCGGAAATTTGAACACTGAAGCTTTCTTT. Its translation is CASSERTAGNLNTEAFF.